This TCR beta chain stems from a study of blood T cell repertoires in COVID-19. Study summary: The United States, Italy and Spain supplied acute and convalescent COVID-19 samples. Sample material is recorded as cDNA or gDNA derived from T cells, B-cell-depleted T cells, or PBMCs.

Participants came from some 23 US areas, aged roughly 18 to 95 years. Study processing details: Nucleated cell number was recorded as an estimate derived from reference gene primer amplification. The assay was immunoSEQ multiplex PCR, and TCRdb's table has in-frame clones only and misses some. The D gene and trimming were derived from the DNA, and the V and J assignments and clone size from that table. The sample has 190,000 or so clones; about 82% are singletons. In germline, CDR1 is LNHDA, CDR2 SQIVND (reference sequence). Trimming took 3 bases from V and 0 from J, leaving 9 bases between them. CDR3 length equals 15 residues.

The sequenced material came from PBMCs or T cells enriched from blood (not recorded which). The chain carries TRBV19 and TRBJ1-3; tentative D call: TRBD1 (6 bases). The source is a woman under 40 who had recovered from COVID-19. The CDR3 bases are TGTGCCAGTAGTATGTTGGGGGCCTCTGGAAACACCATATATTTT. This sequence encodes CASSMLGASGNTIYF. The variable domain in full, completed from reference TRBV19 and TRBJ1-3, reads DGGITQSPKYLFRKEGQNVTLSCEQNLNHDAMYWYRQDPGQGLRLIYYSQIVNDFQKGDIAEGYSVSREKKESFPLTVTSAQKNPTAFYLCASSMLGASGNTIYFGEGSWLTVV.